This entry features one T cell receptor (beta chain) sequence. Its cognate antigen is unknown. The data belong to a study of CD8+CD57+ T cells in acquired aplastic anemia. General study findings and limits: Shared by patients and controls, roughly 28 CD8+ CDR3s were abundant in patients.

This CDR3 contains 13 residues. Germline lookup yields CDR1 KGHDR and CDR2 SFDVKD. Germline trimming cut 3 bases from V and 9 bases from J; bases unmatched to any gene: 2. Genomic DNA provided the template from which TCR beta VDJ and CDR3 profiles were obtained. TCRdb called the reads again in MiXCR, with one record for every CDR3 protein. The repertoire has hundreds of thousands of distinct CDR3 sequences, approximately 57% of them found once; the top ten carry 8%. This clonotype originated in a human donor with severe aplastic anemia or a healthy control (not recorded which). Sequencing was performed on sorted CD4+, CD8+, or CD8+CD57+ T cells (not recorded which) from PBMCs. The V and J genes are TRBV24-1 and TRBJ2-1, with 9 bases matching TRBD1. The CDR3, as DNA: TGTGCCACCAGTGATCTGACAGGGGGTGAGCAGTTCTTC. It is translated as CATSDLTGGEQFF.